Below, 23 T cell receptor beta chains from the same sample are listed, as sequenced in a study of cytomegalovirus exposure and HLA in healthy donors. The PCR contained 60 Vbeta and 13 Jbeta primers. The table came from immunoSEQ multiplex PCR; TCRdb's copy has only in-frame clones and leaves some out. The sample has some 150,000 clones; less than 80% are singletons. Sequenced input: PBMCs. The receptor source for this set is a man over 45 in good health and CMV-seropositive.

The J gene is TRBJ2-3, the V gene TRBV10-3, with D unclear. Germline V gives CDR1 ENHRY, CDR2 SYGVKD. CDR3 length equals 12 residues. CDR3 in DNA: TGTGCATATGGGCAGACCACAGATACGCAGTATTTT. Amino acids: CAYGQTTDTQYF.

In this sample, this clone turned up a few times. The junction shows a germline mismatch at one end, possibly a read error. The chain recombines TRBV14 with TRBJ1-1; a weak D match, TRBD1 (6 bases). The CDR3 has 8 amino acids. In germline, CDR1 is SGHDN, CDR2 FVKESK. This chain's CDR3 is CPNGDTDF. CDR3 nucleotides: TGTCCGAACGGGGACACGGACTTT.

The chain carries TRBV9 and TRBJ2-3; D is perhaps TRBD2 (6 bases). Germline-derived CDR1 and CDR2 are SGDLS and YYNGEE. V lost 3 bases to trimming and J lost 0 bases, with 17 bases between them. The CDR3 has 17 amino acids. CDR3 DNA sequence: TGTGCCAGCAGCGACGGCCCTGGAGGGAGAAGCACAGATACGCAGTATTTT. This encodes CASSDGPGGRSTDTQYF.

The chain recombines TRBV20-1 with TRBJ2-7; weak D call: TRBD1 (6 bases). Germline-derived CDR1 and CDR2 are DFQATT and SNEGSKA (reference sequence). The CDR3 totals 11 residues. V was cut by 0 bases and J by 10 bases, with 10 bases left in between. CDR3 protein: CSAREQGQQYF. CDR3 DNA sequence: TGCAGTGCTAGAGAGCAGGGGCAACAGTACTTC.

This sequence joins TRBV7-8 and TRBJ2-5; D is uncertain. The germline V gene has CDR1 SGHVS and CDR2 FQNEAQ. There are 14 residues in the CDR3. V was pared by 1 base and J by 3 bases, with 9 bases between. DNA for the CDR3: TGTGCCAGCAGCTTAGGGCATCGGGAAGAGACCCAGTACTTC. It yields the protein CASSLGHREETQYF.

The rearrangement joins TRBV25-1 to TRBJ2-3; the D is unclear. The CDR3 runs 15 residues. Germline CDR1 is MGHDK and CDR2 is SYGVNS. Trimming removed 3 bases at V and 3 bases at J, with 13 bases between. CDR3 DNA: TGTGCCAGCAGTGATCTCGGCCTCGGGACAGATACGCAGTATTTT. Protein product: CASSDLGLGTDTQYF.

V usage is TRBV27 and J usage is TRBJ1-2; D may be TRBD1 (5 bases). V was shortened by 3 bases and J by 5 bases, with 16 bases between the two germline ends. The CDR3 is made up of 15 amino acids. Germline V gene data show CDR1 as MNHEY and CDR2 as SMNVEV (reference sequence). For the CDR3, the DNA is TGTGCCAGCAGTTTTACGGGGGGTATGGGTTATGGCTACACCTTC. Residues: CASSFTGGMGYGYTF.

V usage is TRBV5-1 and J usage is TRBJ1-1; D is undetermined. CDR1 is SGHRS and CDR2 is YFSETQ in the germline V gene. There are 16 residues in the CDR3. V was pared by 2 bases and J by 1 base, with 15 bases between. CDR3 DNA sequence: TGCGCCAGCAGCTTCGGTCAGGCAATGGGGAACACTGAAGCTTTCTTT. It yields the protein CASSFGQAMGNTEAFF.

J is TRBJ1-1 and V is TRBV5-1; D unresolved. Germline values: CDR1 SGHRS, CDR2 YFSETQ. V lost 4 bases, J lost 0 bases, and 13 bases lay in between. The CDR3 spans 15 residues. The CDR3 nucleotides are TGCGCCAGCAGCGGGTACGGAGTGATGAACACTGAAGCTTTCTTT. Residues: CASSGYGVMNTEAFF. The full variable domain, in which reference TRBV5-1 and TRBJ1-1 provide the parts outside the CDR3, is KAGVTQTPRYLIKTRGQQVTLSCSPISGHRSVSWYQQTPGQGLQFLFEYFSETQRNKGNFPGRFSGRQFSNSRSEMNVSTLELGDSALYLCASSGYGVMNTEAFFGQGTRLTVV.

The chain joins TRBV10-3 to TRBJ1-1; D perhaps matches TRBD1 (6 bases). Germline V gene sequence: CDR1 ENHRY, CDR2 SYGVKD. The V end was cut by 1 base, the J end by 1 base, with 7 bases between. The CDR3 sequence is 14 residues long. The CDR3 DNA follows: TGTGCCATCAGTGAGTTGGGACAGAACACTGAAGCTTTCTTT. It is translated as CAISELGQNTEAFF.

CDR3 DNA: TGTGCCAGCAGTGACACACAGGGGACCACAGATACGCAGTATTTT. The encoded protein is CASSDTQGTTDTQYF. The V gene is TRBV6-4, the J gene TRBJ2-3; 7 nucleotides align to TRBD1. Germline CDR1 reads MRHNA; CDR2 reads SNTAGT. Germline trimming cut 2 bases from V and 2 bases from J; bases unmatched to any gene: 4. The length of the CDR3 is 15 residues.

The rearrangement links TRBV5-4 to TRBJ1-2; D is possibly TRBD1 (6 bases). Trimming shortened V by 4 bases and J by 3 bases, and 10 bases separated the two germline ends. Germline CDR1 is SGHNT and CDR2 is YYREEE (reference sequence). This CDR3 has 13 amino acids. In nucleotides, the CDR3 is TGTGCCAGCAGCCTCGGGACATACTATGGCTACACCTTC. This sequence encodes CASSLGTYYGYTF.

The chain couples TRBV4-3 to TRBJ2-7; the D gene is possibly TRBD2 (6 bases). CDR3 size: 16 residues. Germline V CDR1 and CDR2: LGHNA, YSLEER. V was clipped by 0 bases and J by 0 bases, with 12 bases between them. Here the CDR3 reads CASSQDRGTLSYEQYF. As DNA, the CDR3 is TGCGCCAGCAGCCAAGATCGGGGGACCCTCTCCTACGAGCAGTACTTC.

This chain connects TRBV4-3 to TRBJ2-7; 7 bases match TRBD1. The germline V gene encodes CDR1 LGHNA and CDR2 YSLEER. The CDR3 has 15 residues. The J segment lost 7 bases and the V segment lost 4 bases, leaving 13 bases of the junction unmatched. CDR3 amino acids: CASSRDRVGAREQYF. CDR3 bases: TGCGCCAGCAGCCGAGACAGGGTAGGAGCTCGTGAGCAGTACTTC.

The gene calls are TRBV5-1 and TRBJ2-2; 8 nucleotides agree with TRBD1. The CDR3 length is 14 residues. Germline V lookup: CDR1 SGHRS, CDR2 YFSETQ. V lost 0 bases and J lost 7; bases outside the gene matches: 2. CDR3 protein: CASSLGTGFGELFF. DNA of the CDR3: TGCGCCAGCAGCTTGGGGACAGGGTTCGGGGAGCTGTTTTTT.

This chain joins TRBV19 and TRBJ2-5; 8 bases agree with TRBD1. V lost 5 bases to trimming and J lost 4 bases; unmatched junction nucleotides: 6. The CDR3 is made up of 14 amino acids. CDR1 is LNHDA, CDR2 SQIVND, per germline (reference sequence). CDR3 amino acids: CASSLPQGGETQYF. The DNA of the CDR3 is TGTGCCAGTAGTTTACCACAGGGGGGAGAGACCCAGTACTTC. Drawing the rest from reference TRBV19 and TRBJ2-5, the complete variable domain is DGGITQSPKYLFRKEGQNVTLSCEQNLNHDAMYWYRQDPGQGLRLIYYSQIVNDFQKGDIAEGYSVSREKKESFPLTVTSAQKNPTAFYLCASSLPQGGETQYFGPGTRLLVL.

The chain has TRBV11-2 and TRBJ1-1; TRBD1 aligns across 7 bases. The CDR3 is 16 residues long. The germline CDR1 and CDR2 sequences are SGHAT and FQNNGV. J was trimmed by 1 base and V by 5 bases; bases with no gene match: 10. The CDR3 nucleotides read TGTGCCAGCAGCCCCCGAAGAGACAGGGAGAACACTGAAGCTTTCTTT. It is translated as CASSPRRDRENTEAFF.

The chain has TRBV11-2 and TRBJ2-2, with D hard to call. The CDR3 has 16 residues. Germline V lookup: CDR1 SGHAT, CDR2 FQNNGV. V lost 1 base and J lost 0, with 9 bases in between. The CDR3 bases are TGTGCCAGCAGCTTAGTAAAGCCCGCGAACACCGGGGAGCTGTTTTTT. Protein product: CASSLVKPANTGELFF.

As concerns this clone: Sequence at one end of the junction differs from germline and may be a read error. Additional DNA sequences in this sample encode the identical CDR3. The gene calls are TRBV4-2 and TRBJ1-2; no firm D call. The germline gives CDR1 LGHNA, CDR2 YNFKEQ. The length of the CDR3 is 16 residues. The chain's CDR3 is CASSLSGPRAVSLPNF. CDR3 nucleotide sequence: TGTGCCAGCAGCCTAAGCGGGCCGAGGGCGGTCTCCTTGCCCAACTTC.

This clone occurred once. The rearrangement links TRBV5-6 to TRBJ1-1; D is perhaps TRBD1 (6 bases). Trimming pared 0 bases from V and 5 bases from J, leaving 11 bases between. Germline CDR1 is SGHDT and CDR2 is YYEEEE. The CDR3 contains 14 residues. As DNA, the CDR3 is TGTGCCAGCAGCTTGGTGGGGAGGGGGACTGAAGCTTTCTTT. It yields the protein CASSLVGRGTEAFF. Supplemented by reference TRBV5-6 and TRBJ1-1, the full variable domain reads DAGVTQSPTHLIKTRGQQVTLRCSPKSGHDTVSWYQQALGQGPQFIFQYYEEEERQRGNFPDRFSGHQFPNYSSELNVNALLLGDSALYLCASSLVGRGTEAFFGQGTRLTVV.

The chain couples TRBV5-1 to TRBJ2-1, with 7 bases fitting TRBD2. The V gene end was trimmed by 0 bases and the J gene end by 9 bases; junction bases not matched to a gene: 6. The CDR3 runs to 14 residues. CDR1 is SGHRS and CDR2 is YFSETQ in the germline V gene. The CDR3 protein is CASSLVLAGLEQFF. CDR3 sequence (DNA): TGCGCCAGCAGCTTGGTGTTAGCGGGTCTTGAGCAGTTCTTC.

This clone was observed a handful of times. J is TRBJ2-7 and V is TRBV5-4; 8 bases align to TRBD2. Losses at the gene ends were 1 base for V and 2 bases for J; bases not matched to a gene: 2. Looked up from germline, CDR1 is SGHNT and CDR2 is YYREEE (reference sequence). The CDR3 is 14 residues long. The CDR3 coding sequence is TGTGCCAGCAGCTTGTCGCGGGGGGCCTACGAGCAGTACTTC. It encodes CASSLSRGAYEQYF.

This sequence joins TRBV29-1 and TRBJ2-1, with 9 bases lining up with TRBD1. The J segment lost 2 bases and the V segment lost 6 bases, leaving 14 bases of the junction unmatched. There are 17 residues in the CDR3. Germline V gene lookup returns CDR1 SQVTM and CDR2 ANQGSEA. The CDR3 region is CSVEAPGQGVTYNEQFF. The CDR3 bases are TGCAGCGTCGAGGCCCCGGGACAGGGTGTCACCTACAATGAGCAGTTCTTC.